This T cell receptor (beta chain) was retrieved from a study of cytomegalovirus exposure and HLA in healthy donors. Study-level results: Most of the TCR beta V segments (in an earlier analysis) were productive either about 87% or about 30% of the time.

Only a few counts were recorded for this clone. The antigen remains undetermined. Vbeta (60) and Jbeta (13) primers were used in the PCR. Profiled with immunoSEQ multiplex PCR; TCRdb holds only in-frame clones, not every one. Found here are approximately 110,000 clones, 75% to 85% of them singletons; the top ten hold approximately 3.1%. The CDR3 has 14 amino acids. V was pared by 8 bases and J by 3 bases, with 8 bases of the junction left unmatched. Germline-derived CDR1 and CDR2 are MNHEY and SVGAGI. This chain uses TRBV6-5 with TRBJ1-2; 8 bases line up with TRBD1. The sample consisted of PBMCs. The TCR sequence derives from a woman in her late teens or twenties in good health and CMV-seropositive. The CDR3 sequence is CASRCGQGHYGYTF. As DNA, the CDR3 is TGTGCCAGCCGGTGCGGACAGGGTCACTATGGCTACACCTTC.